The source of this T cell receptor (beta chain) is a study of T cells after posttransplantation cyclophosphamide. A marrow graft followed busulfan-fludarabine conditioning, with cyclophosphamide on days +3 and +4. General observations from the study: Skin or GI-infiltrating T cells shared few TRB sequences with blood. Donor CD8+ memory clones often dominated recipient blood repertoires at later times.

The table came from immunoSEQ multiplex PCR; TCRdb's copy has only in-frame clones and leaves some out. The sample holds some 11,000 clones; roughly 1.9% are singletons and the top ten take about a sixth. CDR1 and CDR2 from the germline V gene are SGDLS and YYNGEE. This CDR3 region has 16 residues. The V and J ends lost 2 bases and 4 bases, in that order; junction bases with no gene match: 8. Only a few counts were recorded for this clone. Its target is unknown. Sequencing used PBMCs, obtained after allogeneic stem cell transplant with posttransplant cyclophosphamide. The clonotype was recovered from a young adult male patient who received an allogeneic stem cell transplant from a related donor, was CMV-positive, and had no GVHD. A subset of T cells may come from the graft donor. The chain joins TRBV9 to TRBJ1-3; 8 bases align to TRBD1. In DNA, the CDR3 is TGTGCCAGCAGCGTTGCGACAGGGGAATCCGGAAACACCATATATTTT. This codes for CASSVATGESGNTIYF.